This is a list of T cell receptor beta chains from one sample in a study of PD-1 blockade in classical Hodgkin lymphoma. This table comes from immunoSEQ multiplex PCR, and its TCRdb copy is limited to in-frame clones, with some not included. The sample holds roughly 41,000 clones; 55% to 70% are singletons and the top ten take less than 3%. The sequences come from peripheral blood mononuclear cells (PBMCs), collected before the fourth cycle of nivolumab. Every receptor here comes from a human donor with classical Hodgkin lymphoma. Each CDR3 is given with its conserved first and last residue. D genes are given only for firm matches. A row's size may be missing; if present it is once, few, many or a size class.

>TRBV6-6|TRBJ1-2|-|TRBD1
CASSYSQGEAVTF
TGTGCCAGCAGTTACTCACAGGGGGAGGCGGTGACCTTC
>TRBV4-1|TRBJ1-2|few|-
CASSQGPALSTNGYTF
TGCGCCAGCAGCCAAGGCCCGGCACTTTCCACTAATGGCTACACCTTC
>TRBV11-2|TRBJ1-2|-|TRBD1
CASSLAGQGYYGYTF
TGTGCCAGCAGCTTAGCGGGACAGGGCTACTATGGCTACACCTTC
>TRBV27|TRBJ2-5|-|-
CASSPGLGVQDQETQYF
TGTGCCAGCAGCCCCGGGTTGGGAGTGCAGGACCAAGAGACCCAGTACTTC
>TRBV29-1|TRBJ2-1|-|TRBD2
CSVELRASGGAGQFF
TGCAGCGTTGAATTGAGAGCGAGCGGGGGGGCCGGGCAGTTCTTC
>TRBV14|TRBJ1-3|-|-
CASSHRGLSGNTIYF
TGTGCCAGCAGCCACCGAGGACTCTCTGGAAACACCATATATTTT
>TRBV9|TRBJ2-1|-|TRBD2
CASSVGTSGGHYNEQFF
TGTGCCAGCAGCGTAGGGACTAGCGGGGGACATTACAATGAGCAGTTCTTC
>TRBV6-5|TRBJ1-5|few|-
CASSYSGYQPQHF
TGTGCCAGCAGTTACTCTGGGTATCAGCCCCAGCATTTT
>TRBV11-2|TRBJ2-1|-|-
CASSFGPNEQFF
TGTGCCAGCAGCTTTGGTCCCAATGAGCAGTTCTTC
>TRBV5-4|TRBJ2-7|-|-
CASSLEQGLDEQYF
TGTGCCAGCAGCTTGGAACAGGGTCTAGACGAGCAGTACTTC
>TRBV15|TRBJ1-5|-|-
CATSRDFSTQHF
TGTGCCACCAGCCGGGACTTCTCGACCCAGCATTTT
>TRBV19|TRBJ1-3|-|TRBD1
CASSIGTGTGNTIYF
TGTGCCAGTAGTATCGGGACAGGGACTGGAAACACCATATATTTT
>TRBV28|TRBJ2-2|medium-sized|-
CASGDTGELFF
TGTGCCAGTGGGGACACCGGGGAGCTGTTTTTT
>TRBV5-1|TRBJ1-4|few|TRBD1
CASSPGRDSLRKAVNEKLFF
TGCGCCAGCAGCCCAGGACGGGACAGTCTACGCAAGGCCGTTAATGAAAAACTGTTTTTT
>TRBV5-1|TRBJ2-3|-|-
CASTLSDADTQYF
TGCGCCAGTACACTTTCGGACGCAGATACGCAGTATTTT
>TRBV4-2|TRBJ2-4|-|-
CASSQEALVPNIQYF
TGTGCCAGCAGCCAAGAGGCACTAGTTCCAAACATTCAGTACTTC
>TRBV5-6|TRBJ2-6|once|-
CASSLTGANVLTF
TGTGCCAGCAGCTTGACCGGGGCCAACGTCCTGACTTTC
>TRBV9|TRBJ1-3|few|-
CASSVGQGQGNTIYF
TGTGCCAGCAGCGTAGGGCAGGGTCAAGGAAACACCATATATTTT
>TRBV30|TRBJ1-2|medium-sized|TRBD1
CAWSSGTGSGRDGYTF
TGTGCCTGGAGTTCCGGGACAGGGTCCGGACGGGATGGCTACACCTTC
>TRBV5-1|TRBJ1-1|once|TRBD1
CASSHTGVTEAFF
TGCGCCAGCAGCCATACAGGGGTCACTGAAGCTTTCTTT